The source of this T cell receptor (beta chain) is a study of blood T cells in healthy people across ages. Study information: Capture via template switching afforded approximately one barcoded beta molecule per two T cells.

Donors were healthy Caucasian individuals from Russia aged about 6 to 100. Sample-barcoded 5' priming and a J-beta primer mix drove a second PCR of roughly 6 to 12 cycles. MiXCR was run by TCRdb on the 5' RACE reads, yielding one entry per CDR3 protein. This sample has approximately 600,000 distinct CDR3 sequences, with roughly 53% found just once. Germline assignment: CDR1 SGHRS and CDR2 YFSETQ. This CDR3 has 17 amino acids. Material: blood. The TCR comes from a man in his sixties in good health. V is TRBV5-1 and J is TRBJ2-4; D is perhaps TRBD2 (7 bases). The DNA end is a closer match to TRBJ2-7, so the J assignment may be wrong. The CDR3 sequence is CASSLVLVGGQTNEQYF. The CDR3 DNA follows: TGCGCCAGCAGCTTGGTTTTAGTGGGGGGGCAGACTAACGAGCAGTACTTC.